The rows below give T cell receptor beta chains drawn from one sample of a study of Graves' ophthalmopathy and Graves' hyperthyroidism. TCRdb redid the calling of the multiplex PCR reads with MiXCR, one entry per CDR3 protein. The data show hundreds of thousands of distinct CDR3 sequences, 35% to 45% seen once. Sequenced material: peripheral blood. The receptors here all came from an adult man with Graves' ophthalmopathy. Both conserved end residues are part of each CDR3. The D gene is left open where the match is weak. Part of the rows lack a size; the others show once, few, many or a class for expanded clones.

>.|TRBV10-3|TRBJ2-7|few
TGTGCCAGCAGACGACAAAAGAACTCCTACGAGCAGTACTTC
CASRRQKNSYEQYF
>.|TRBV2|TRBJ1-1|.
TGTGCCAGCAGTGAGTATTTGGGACCTCCGGGGACTGAAGCTTTCTTT
CASSEYLGPPGTEAFF
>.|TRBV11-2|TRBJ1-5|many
TGTGCCAGCAGCTTTACAGGAGTCAATCAGCCCCAGCATTTT
CASSFTGVNQPQHF
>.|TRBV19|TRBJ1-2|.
TGTGCCAGTACCTCGACGGGGTCGGATGGCTACACCTTC
CASTSTGSDGYTF
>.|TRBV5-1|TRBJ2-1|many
TGCGCCAGCAGCTTGGCCGTCGATGAGCAGTTCTTC
CASSLAVDEQFF
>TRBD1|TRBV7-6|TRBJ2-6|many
TGTGCCAGCAGCTTAGCTCGACAGGGCTCTGGGGCCAACGTCCTGACTTTC
CASSLARQGSGANVLTF
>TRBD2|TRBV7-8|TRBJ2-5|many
TGTGCCAGCAGCCTAGGGACTAGCCAGACCCAGTACTTC
CASSLGTSQTQYF
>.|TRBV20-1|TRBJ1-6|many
TGCAGTGCTGCCCAGGACCGGACAAATAATTCACCCCTCCACTTT
CSAAQDRTNNSPLHF
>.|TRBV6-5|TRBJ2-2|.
TGTGCCAGCTCACCACGCGGTCAGGGAGTGGACACCGGGGAGCTGTTTTTT
CASSPRGQGVDTGELFF
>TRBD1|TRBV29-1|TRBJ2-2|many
TGCAGCGTTGACTTAGGACAGGGTAACACCGGGGAGCTGTTTTTT
CSVDLGQGNTGELFF
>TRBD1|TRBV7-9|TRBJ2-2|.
TGCGCCAGCAGCCCGATCCGGGGACAGGGGACCACCGGGGAGCTGTTTTTT
CASSPIRGQGTTGELFF
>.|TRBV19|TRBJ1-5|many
TGTGCCAGTAGTCCCCGGGGCCAGGAGGGAAATCAGCCCCAGCATTTT
CASSPRGQEGNQPQHF
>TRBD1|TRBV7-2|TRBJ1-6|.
TGTGCCAGCAGCCCGGGGACAGCGGCGAGCAATCAGCCCCTCCACTTT
CASSPGTAASNQPLHF
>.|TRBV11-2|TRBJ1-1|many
TGTGCCAGCAGCGCCCCAGGGAGCACTGAAGCTTTCTTT
CASSAPGSTEAFF
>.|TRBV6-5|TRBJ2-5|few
TGTGCCAGCAGCCCAGAGAATATTTTGGTGGAGACCCAGTACTTC
CASSPENILVETQYF
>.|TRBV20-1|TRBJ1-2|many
TGCAGTGCTCGACGGGACAACTATGGCTACACCTTC
CSARRDNYGYTF
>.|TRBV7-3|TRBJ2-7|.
TGTGCCAGCAGCTCAGAGGGCGATGAGCAGTACTTC
CASSSEGDEQYF
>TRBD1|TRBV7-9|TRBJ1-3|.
TGTGCCAGCAGCCAGGGACAGCATGCACTTGACACCATATATTTT
CASSQGQHALDTIYF
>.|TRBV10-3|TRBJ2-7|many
TGTGCCAGCAGTTCAGTAGCGGCCTCCTACGAGCAGTACTTC
CASSSVAASYEQYF
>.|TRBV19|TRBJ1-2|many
TGTGCCAGTAGTATAGGTGTCGGCGGTGGTAACTATGGCTACACCTTC
CASSIGVGGGNYGYTF
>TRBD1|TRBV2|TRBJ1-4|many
TGTGCCAGCAGTTGGCAGGGGGCTGAAAAACTGTTTTTT
CASSWQGAEKLFF
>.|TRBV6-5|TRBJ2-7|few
TGTGCCAGCAGAAAAAACTACGAGCAGTACTTC
CASRKNYEQYF
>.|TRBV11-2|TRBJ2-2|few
TGTGCCAGCAGCTTAATCCGGACGAGCGGGGAGCTGTTTTTT
CASSLIRTSGELFF